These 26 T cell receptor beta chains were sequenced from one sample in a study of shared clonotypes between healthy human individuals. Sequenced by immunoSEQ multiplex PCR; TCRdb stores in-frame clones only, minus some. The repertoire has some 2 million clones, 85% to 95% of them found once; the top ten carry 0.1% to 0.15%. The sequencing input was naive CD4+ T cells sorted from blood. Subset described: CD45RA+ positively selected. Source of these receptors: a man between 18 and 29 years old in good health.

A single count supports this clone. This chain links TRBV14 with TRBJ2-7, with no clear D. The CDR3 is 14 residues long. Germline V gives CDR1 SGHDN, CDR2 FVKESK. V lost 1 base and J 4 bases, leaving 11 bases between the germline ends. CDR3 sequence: CASSQGLPKYEQYF. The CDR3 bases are TGTGCCAGCAGCCAAGGATTGCCGAAATACGAGCAGTACTTC.

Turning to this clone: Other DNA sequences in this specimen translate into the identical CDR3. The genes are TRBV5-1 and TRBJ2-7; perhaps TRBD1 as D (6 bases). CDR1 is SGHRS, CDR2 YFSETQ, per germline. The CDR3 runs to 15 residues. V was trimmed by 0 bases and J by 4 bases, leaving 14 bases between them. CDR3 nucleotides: TGCGCCAGCAGCTTGGAACAGGGACCTACGTACGAGCAGTACTTC. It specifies CASSLEQGPTYEQYF.

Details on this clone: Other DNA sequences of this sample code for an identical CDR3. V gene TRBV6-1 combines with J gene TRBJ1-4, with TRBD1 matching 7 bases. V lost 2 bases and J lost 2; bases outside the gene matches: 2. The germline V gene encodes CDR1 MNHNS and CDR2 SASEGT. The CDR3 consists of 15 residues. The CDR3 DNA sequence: TGTGCCAGCAGTGAACAGGGGGGTACTAATGAAAAACTGTTTTTT. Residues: CASSEQGGTNEKLFF.

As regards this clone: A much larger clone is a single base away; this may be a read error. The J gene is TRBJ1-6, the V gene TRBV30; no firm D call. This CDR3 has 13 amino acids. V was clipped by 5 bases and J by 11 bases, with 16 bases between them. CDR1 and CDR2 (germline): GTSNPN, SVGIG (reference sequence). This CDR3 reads CAWDTSGTPPLHF. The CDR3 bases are TGTGCCTGGGACACCTCGGGTACTCCACCCCTCCACTTT. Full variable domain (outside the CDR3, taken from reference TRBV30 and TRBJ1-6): SQTIHQWPATLVQPVGSPLSLECTVEGTSNPNLYWYRQAAGRGLQLLFYSVGIGQISSEVPQNLSASRPQDRQFILSSKKLLLSDSGFYLCAWDTSGTPPLHFGNGTRLTVT.

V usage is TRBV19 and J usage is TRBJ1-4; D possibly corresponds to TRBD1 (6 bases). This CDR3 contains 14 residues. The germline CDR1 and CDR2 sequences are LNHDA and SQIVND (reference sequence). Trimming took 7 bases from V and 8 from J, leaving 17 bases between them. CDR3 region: CASIPTGRSEKLFF. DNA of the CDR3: TGTGCCAGTATCCCGACAGGAAGAAGCGAAAAACTGTTTTTT.

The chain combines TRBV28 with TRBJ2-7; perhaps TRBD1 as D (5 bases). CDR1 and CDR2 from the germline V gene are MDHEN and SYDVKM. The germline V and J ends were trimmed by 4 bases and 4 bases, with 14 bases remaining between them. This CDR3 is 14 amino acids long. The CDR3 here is CASSSPVGPYEQYF. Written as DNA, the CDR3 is TGTGCCAGCAGTTCACCTGTGGGGCCTTACGAGCAGTACTTC.

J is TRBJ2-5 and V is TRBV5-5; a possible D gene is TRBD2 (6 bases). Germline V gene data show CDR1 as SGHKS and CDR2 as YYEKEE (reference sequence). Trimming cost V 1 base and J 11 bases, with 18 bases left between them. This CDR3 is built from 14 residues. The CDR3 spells CASSLLAAAVTQYF. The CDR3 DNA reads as TGTGCCAGCAGCTTGTTAGCGGCCGCTGTCACTCAGTACTTC.

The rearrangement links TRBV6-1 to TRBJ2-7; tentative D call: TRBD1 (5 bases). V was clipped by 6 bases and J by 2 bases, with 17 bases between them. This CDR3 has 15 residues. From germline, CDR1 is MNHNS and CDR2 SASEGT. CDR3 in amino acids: CASRQDRFKPYEQYF. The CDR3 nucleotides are TGTGCCAGCAGACAAGACAGATTCAAACCCTACGAGCAGTACTTC.

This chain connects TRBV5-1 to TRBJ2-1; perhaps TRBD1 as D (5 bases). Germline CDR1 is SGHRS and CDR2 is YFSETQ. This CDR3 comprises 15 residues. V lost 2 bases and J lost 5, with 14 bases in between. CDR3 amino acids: CASSFGQGGHNEQFF. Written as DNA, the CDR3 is TGCGCCAGCAGCTTCGGGCAGGGTGGGCACAATGAGCAGTTCTTC.

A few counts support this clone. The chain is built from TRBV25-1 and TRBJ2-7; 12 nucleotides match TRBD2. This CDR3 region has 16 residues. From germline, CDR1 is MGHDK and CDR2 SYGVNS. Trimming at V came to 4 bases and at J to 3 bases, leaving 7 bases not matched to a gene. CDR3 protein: CASSGRTSGALYEQYF. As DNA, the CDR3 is TGTGCCAGCAGTGGTCGGACTAGCGGGGCCCTCTACGAGCAGTACTTC.

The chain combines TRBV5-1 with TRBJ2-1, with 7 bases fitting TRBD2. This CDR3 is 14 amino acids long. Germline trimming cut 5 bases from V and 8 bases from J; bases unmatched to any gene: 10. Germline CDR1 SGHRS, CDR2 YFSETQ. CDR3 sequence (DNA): TGCGCCAGCAGTCGGGACTACCGCTTCGATGAGCAGTTCTTC. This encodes CASSRDYRFDEQFF.

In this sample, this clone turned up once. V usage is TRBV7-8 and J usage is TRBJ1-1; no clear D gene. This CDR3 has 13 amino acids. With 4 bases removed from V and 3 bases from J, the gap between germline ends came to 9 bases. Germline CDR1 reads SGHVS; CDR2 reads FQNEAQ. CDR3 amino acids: CASSSPVDTEAFF. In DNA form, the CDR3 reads TGTGCCAGCAGCTCCCCTGTGGACACTGAAGCTTTCTTT.

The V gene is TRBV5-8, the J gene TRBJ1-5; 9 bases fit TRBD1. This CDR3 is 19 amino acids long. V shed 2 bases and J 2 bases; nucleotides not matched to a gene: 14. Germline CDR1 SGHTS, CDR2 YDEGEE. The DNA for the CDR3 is TGTGCCAGCAGCTTATATTCGGGGACAGGGAGGGATGGCAATCAGCCCCAGCATTTT. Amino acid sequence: CASSLYSGTGRDGNQPQHF.

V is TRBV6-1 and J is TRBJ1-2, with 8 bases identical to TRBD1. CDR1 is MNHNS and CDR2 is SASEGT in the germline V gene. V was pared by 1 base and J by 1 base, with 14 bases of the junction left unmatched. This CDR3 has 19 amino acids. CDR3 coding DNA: TGTGCCAGCAGTGAAGACAAAGGACAGGGATCGTTCTTTAACTATGGCTACACCTTC. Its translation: CASSEDKGQGSFFNYGYTF.

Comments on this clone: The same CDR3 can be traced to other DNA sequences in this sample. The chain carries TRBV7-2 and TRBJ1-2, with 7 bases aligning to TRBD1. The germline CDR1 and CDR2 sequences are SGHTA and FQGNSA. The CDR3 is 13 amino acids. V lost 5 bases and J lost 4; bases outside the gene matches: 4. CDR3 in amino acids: CASSRDSSYGYTF. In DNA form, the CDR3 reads TGTGCCAGCAGCCGGGACAGCAGCTATGGCTACACCTTC. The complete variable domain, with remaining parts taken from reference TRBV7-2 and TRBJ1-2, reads GAGVSQSPSNKVTEKGKDVELRCDPISGHTALYWYRQSLGQGLEFLIYFQGNSAPDKSGLPSDRFSAERTGGSVSTLTIQRTQQEDSAVYLCASSRDSSYGYTFGSGTRLTVV.

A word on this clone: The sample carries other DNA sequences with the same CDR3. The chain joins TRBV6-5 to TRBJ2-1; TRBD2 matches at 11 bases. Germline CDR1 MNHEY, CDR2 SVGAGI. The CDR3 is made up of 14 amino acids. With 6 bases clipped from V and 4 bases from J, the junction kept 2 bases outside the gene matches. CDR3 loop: CASRGTSGYNEQFF. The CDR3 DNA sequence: TGTGCCAGCAGAGGGACTAGCGGTTACAATGAGCAGTTCTTC.

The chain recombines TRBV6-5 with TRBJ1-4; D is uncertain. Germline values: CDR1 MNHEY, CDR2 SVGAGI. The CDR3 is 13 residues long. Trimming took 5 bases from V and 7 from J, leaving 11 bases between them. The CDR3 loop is CASSQPGSEKLFF. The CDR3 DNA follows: TGTGCCAGCAGTCAGCCCGGGAGTGAAAAACTGTTTTTT.

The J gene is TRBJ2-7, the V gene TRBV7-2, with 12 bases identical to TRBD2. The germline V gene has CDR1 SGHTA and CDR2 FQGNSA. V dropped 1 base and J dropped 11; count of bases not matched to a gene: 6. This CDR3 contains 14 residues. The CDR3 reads CASSLGLAGGPEYF. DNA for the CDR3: TGTGCCAGCAGCTTAGGGCTAGCGGGAGGGCCAGAGTACTTC.

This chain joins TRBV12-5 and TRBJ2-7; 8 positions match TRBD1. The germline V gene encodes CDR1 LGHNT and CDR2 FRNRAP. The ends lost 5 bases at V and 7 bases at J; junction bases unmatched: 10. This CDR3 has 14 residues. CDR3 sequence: CASGHGQGQGEQYF. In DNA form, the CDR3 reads TGTGCTAGTGGTCACGGACAGGGACAAGGAGAGCAGTACTTC.

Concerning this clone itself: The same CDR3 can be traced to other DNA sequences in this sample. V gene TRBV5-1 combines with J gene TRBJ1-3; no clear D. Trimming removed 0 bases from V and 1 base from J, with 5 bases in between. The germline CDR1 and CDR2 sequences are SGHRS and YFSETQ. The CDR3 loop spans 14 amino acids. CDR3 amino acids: CASSLAESGNTIYF. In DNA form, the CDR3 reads TGCGCCAGCAGCTTGGCAGAATCTGGAAACACCATATATTTT.

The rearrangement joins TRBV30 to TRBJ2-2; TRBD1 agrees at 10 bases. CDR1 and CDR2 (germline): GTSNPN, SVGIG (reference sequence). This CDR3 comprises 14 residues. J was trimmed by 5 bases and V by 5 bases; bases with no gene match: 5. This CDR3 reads CAWSGGQGTGELFF. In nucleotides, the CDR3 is TGTGCCTGGTCCGGGGGACAGGGGACCGGGGAGCTGTTTTTT.

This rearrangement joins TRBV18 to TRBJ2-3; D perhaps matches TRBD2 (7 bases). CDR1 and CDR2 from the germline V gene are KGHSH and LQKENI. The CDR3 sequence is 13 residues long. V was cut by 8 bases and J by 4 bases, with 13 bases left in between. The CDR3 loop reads CASTGGGADTQYF. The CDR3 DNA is TGTGCCAGCACGGGGGGCGGCGCAGATACGCAGTATTTT. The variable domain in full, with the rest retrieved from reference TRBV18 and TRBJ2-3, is NAGVMQNPRHLVRRRGQEARLRCSPMKGHSHVYWYRQLPEEGLKFMVYLQKENIIDESGMPKERFSAEFPKEGPSILRIQQVVRGDSAAYFCASTGGGADTQYFGPGTRLTVL.

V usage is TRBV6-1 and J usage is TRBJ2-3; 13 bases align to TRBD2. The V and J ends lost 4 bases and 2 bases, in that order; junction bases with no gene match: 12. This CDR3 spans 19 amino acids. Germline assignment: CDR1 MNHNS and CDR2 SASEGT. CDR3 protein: CASSVAGTSGVETTDTQYF. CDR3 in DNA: TGTGCCAGCAGTGTTGCCGGGACTAGCGGGGTAGAAACCACAGATACGCAGTATTTT.

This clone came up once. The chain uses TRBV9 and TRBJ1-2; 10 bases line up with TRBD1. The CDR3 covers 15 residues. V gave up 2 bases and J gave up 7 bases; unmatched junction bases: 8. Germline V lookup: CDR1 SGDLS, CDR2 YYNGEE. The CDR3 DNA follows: TGTGCCAGCAGCGTGGGGACAGGGGCGACTGGTGGCTACACCTTC. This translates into CASSVGTGATGGYTF.

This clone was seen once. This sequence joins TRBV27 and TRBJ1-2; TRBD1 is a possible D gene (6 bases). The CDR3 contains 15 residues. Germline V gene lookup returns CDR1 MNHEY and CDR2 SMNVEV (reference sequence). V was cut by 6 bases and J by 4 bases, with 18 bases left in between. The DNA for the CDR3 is TGTGCCAGCAGGCGGGTACAGGGCCTCGGCTATGGCTACACCTTC. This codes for CASRRVQGLGYGYTF.

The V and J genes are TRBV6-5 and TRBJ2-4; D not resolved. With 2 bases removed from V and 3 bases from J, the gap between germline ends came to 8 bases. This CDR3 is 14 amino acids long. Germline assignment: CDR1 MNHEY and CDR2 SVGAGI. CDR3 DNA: TGTGCCAGCAGTTACGCGGTTGACAAAAACATTCAGTACTTC. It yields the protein CASSYAVDKNIQYF.